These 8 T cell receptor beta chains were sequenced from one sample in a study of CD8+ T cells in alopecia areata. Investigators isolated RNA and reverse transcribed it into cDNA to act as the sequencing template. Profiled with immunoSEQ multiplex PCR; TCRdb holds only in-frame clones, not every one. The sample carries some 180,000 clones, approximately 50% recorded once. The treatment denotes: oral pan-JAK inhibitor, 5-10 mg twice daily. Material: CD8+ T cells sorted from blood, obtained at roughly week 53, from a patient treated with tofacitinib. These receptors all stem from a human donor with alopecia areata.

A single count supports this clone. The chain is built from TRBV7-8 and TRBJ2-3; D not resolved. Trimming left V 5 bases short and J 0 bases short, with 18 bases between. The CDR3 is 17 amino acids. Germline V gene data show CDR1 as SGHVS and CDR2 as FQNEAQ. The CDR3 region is CASSLMRLLTSTDTQYF. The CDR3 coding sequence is TGTGCCAGCAGCCTCATGAGGCTGCTTACTAGCACAGATACGCAGTATTTT.

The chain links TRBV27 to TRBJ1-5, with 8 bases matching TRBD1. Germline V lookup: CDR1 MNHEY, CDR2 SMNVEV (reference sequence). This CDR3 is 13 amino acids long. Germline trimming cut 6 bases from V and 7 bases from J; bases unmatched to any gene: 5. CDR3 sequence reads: CASSPPGGQPQHF. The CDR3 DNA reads TGTGCCAGCAGCCCTCCAGGGGGCCAGCCCCAGCATTTT.

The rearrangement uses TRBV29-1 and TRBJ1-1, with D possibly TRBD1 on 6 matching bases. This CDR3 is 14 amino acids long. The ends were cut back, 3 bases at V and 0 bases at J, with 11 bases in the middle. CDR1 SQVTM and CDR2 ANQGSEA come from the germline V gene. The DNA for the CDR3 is TGCAGCGTTGACAGGGGAGGCATGAACACTGAAGCTTTCTTT. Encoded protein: CSVDRGGMNTEAFF.

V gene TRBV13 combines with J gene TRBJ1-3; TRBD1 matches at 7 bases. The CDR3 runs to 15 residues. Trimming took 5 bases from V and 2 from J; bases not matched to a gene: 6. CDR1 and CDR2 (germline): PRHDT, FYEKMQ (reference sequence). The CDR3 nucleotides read TGTGCCAGCAGCCAAGGGGACAGCCCTGGAAACACCATATATTTT. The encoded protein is CASSQGDSPGNTIYF.

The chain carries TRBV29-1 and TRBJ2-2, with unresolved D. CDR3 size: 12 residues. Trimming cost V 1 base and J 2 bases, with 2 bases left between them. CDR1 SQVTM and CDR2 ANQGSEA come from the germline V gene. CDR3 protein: CSVEVNTGELFF. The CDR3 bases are TGCAGCGTTGAAGTAAACACCGGGGAGCTGTTTTTT.

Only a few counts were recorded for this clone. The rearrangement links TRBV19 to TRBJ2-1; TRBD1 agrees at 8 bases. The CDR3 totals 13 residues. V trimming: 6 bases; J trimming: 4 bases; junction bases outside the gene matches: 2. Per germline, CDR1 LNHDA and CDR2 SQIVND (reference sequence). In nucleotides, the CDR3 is TGTGCCAGTAGGGGGACAGGTTACAATGAGCAGTTCTTC. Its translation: CASRGTGYNEQFF.

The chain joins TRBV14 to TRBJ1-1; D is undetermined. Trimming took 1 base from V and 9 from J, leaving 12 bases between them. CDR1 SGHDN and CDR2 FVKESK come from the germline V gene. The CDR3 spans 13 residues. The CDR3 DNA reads TGTGCCAGCAGCCAAGGGCAGTTTAGTCAAGCTTTCTTT. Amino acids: CASSQGQFSQAFF.

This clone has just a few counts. The CDR3 protein is CASRDRGYNQPQHF. The CDR3 coding sequence is TGCGCCAGCAGGGACAGGGGCTACAATCAGCCCCAGCATTTT. The rearrangement joins TRBV10-2 to TRBJ1-5, with TRBD1 matching over 9 bases. J lost 3 bases, V lost 6 bases, and 3 bases had no gene match. CDR3 size: 14 residues. Looked up from germline, CDR1 is WSHSY and CDR2 is SAAADI.